This T cell receptor beta chain was identified during a study of blood T cells in healthy people across ages. For the second PCR, which ran for roughly 6 to 12 cycles, a sample-barcoded 5' primer and a J-beta primer mix were used. TCRdb analysed the 5' RACE reads with MiXCR anew, one entry per CDR3 protein. In the table there are about 970,000 distinct CDR3 sequences, roughly half of which are singletons. V dropped 1 base and J dropped 11 bases, with 17 bases sitting between them. This CDR3 contains 14 residues. Germline loops: CDR1 KGHSH, CDR2 LQKENI. This clonotype showed up just a few times. The genes are TRBV18 and TRBJ2-5; tentatively, D is TRBD1 or TRBD2 (5 bases each). The sequence was collected from a woman in her sixties or seventies in good health. Sequenced sample: blood. The CDR3 region is CASSPQFAGWEQYF. In DNA form, the CDR3 reads TGTGCCAGCTCACCACAGTTTGCAGGGTGGGAGCAGTACTTC.